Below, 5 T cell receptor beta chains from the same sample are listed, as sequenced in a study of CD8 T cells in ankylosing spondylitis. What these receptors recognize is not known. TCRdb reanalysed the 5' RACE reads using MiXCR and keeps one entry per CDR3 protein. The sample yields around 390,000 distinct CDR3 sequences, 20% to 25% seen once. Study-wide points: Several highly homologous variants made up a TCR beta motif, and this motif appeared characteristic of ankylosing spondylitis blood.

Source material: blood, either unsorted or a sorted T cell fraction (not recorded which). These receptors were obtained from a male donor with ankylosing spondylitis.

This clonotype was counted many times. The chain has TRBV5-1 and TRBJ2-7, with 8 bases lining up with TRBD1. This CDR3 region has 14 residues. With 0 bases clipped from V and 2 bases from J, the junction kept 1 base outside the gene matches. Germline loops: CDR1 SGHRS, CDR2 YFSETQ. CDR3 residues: CASSLEDRAYEQYF. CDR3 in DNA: TGCGCCAGCAGCTTGGAGGACAGGGCCTACGAGCAGTACTTC.

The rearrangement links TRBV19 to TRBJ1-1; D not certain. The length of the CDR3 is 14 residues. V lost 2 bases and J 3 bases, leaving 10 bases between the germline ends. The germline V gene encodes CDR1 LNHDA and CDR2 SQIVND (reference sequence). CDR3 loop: CASSIQGIDTEAFF. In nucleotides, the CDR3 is TGTGCCAGTAGTATACAAGGGATTGACACTGAAGCTTTCTTT.

CDR3 sequence: CASSEALRGKGSPLHF. The CDR3 bases are TGTGCCAGCAGTGAAGCGCTTCGGGGAAAGGGTTCACCCCTCCACTTT. V and J are TRBV2 and TRBJ1-6; D unclear. V dropped 0 bases and J dropped 9 bases, with 15 bases sitting between them. Germline V gene lookup returns CDR1 SNHLY and CDR2 FYNNEI. This CDR3 has 16 residues.

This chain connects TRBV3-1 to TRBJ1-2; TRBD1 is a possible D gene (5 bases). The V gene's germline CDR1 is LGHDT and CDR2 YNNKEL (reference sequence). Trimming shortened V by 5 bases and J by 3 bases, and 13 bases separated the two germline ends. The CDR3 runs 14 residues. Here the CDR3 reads CASSKNRDHYGYTF. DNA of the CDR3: TGTGCCAGCAGCAAAAACCGGGACCACTATGGCTACACCTTC.

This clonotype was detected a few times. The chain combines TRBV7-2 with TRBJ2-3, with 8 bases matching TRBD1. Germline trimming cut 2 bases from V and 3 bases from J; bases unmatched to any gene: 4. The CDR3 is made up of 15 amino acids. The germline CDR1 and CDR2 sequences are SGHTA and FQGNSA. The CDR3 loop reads CASSLQGASTDTQYF. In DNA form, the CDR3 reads TGTGCCAGCAGCTTACAGGGGGCTTCGACAGATACGCAGTATTTT.